This TCR beta chain was identified during a study of T cells in Graves' hyperthyroidism and ophthalmopathy. Authors of the study amplified TCR beta CDR3 regions from RNA transcripts. Using the HTBI primer set, a first-round RT-PCR was run on the TCR CDR3. TCRdb independently ran MiXCR on the multiplex PCR reads; one entry per CDR3 protein. The sample records 300,000 to 400,000 distinct CDR3 sequences, around a sixth being singletons. The CDR3 length is 15 residues. Germline V lookup: CDR1 MDHEN, CDR2 SYDVKM. V shed 9 bases and J 1 base; nucleotides not matched to a gene: 10. This clonotype was observed a few times.

This TCR came from a woman in her fifties or sixties with Graves' hyperthyroidism. The rearrangement uses TRBV28 and TRBJ1-2, with 8 bases identical to TRBD1. Sequenced: blood. The CDR3 is CASQTGAYLNYGYTF. The CDR3 bases are TGTGCCAGTCAGACAGGGGCCTATCTTAACTATGGCTACACCTTC.